A single sample is the source of the 22 T cell receptor beta chains below, sequenced in a study of T cell changes during pregnancy in multiple sclerosis. Profiled with immunoSEQ multiplex PCR; TCRdb holds only in-frame clones, not every one. Here the sample spans 60,000 to 70,000 clones, 91% being singletons. The sequencing used peripheral blood, collected after pregnancy. These receptors came from a female donor in good health, enrolled as a control in a pregnancy study.

The rearrangement joins TRBV6-5 to TRBJ2-7; a weak D match, TRBD1 (5 bases). The V gene's germline CDR1 is MNHEY and CDR2 SVGAGI. The CDR3 has 15 amino acids. V lost 0 bases, J lost 4 bases, and 13 bases lay in between. CDR3 protein: CASSYSIVRAYEQYF. For the CDR3, the DNA is TGTGCCAGCAGTTACTCGATCGTCAGGGCATACGAGCAGTACTTC.

The gene calls are TRBV5-6 and TRBJ2-2; D remains ambiguous. Trimming removed 3 bases from V and 3 bases from J, with 3 bases in between. Germline V gives CDR1 SGHDT, CDR2 YYEEEE. This CDR3 spans 12 amino acids. The CDR3 DNA follows: TGTGCCAGCAGCTCCTACACCGGGGAGCTGTTTTTT. Its protein is CASSSYTGELFF.

The rearrangement uses TRBV2 and TRBJ1-2; D perhaps matches TRBD1 (5 bases). Trimming pared 4 bases from V and 4 bases from J, leaving 7 bases between. The germline V gene has CDR1 SNHLY and CDR2 FYNNEI. The CDR3 contains 12 residues. CDR3 nucleotides: TGTGCCAGCAGTGGACAGACCTATGGCTACACCTTC. It codes for CASSGQTYGYTF.

This chain's CDR3 is CASASGFNEKLFF. The CDR3 region has the DNA TGTGCCAGCGCTTCCGGGTTCAATGAAAAACTGTTTTTT. The chain couples TRBV7-2 to TRBJ1-4; D unresolved. The V and J ends lost 8 bases and 5 bases respectively, with 12 bases between them. The CDR3 is 13 amino acids. CDR1 is SGHTA, CDR2 FQGNSA, per germline. The full variable domain, in which reference TRBV7-2 and TRBJ1-4 provide the parts outside the CDR3, is GAGVSQSPSNKVTEKGKDVELRCDPISGHTALYWYRQSLGQGLEFLIYFQGNSAPDKSGLPSDRFSAERTGGSVSTLTIQRTQQEDSAVYLCASASGFNEKLFFGSGTQLSVL.

This sequence joins TRBV7-2 and TRBJ1-6; no reliable D call. CDR1 SGHTA and CDR2 FQGNSA come from the germline V gene. The CDR3 runs to 13 residues. V lost 3 bases, J lost 9 bases, and 9 bases lay in between. The CDR3 region is CASSLTGFSPLHF. For the CDR3, the DNA is TGTGCCAGCAGCTTGACGGGGTTTTCACCCCTCCACTTT.

CDR3 sequence (DNA): TGTGCCAGCACGGGACAGGCCACAGATACGCAGTATTTT. It codes for CASTGQATDTQYF. The chain couples TRBV2 to TRBJ2-3; 8 nucleotides align to TRBD1. Germline CDR1 is SNHLY and CDR2 is FYNNEI. Unmatched junction bases numbered 2, after V lost 7 bases and J lost 2 bases. The CDR3 has 13 residues.

This chain uses TRBV6-6 with TRBJ1-2; possibly TRBD1 for D (6 bases). Germline CDR1 MNHNY, CDR2 SVGAGI (reference sequence). Trimming cost V 6 bases and J 3 bases, with 11 bases left between them. CDR3 length equals 13 residues. The CDR3: CASRTTGYYGYTF. Written as DNA, the CDR3 is TGTGCCAGCAGGACGACAGGCTACTATGGCTACACCTTC.

In DNA, the CDR3 is TGTGCCAGCAGTTTATCGGGCGGGGGCACTGAAGCTTTCTTT. Translated: CASSLSGGGTEAFF. The chain recombines TRBV27 with TRBJ1-1; D possibly corresponds to TRBD1 (5 bases). Germline assignment: CDR1 MNHEY and CDR2 SMNVEV (reference sequence). V gave up 0 bases and J gave up 4 bases, with 9 bases separating them. This CDR3 has 14 amino acids.

The chain recombines TRBV19 with TRBJ2-6, with D possibly matching TRBD2 (6 bases). Trimming cost V 5 bases and J 2 bases, with 13 bases left between them. Germline-derived CDR1 and CDR2 are LNHDA and SQIVND (reference sequence). There are 16 residues in the CDR3. This CDR3 is CASSPEWGAGANVLTF. CDR3 sequence (DNA): TGTGCCAGTAGTCCGGAGTGGGGGGCTGGGGCCAACGTCCTGACTTTC.

The chain carries TRBV4-3 and TRBJ1-3, with D perhaps TRBD1 (6 bases). The CDR3 has 16 residues. Per germline, CDR1 LGHNA and CDR2 YSLEER. V was cut by 1 base and J by 2 bases, with 12 bases left in between. CDR3 DNA sequence: TGCGCCAGCAGCCAAGGTCAGGGGAAAACTGGAAACACCATATATTTT. Its protein product is CASSQGQGKTGNTIYF.

V gene TRBV30 combines with J gene TRBJ2-5, with D tentatively TRBD2 (5 bases). Germline V CDR1 and CDR2: GTSNPN, SVGIG (reference sequence). Between the trimmed V and J ends, which lost 0 bases and 5 bases, there was a span of 10 bases. This CDR3 contains 13 residues. The CDR3 DNA is TGTGCCTGGAGTGTACACGGAGGTGAGACCCAGTACTTC. The encoded protein is CAWSVHGGETQYF.

This chain connects TRBV30 to TRBJ1-6, with 10 positions matching TRBD1. The CDR3 covers 15 residues. Germline lookup yields CDR1 GTSNPN and CDR2 SVGIG (reference sequence). V dropped 5 bases and J dropped 9; count of bases not matched to a gene: 10. In nucleotides, the CDR3 is TGTGCCTGGGGGAGGATGGGACAGGGGATTTCACCCCTCCACTTT. Translated, it gives CAWGRMGQGISPLHF.

The rearrangement joins TRBV19 to TRBJ1-2, with D perhaps TRBD1 (6 bases). V gave up 1 base and J gave up 1 base, with 10 bases separating them. Germline V gene sequence: CDR1 LNHDA, CDR2 SQIVND (reference sequence). CDR3 size: 15 residues. The CDR3 region has the DNA TGTGCCAGTAGTATAGGGACAGTGAATAACTATGGCTACACCTTC. Amino acid sequence: CASSIGTVNNYGYTF. Full variable domain (outside the CDR3, taken from reference TRBV19 and TRBJ1-2): DGGITQSPKYLFRKEGQNVTLSCEQNLNHDAMYWYRQDPGQGLRLIYYSQIVNDFQKGDIAEGYSVSREKKESFPLTVTSAQKNPTAFYLCASSIGTVNNYGYTFGSGTRLTVV.

About this clone itself: Sequence at one end of the junction differs from germline and may be a read error. V usage is TRBV7-7 and J usage is TRBJ2-7; D is possibly TRBD1 (5 bases). This CDR3 has 13 residues. The V gene's germline CDR1 is SSHAT and CDR2 FNYEAQ (reference sequence). The CDR3 bases are TGTGCTAGCAGCTCGGACACCGTCACCGAGCAGTACTTC. It codes for CASSSDTVTEQYF.

This clone was observed a single time. The chain recombines TRBV6-1 with TRBJ1-1, with D maybe TRBD1 (5 bases). From germline, CDR1 is MNHNS and CDR2 SASEGT. The CDR3 totals 14 residues. V was shortened by 6 bases and J by 11 bases, with 22 bases between the two germline ends. The CDR3 reads CASSEAQVGWSAFF. CDR3 nucleotide sequence: TGTGCCAGCAGCGAGGCACAGGTAGGGTGGTCGGCTTTCTTT.

This chain connects TRBV30 to TRBJ2-7; TRBD2 matches at 7 bases. The CDR3 extends over 18 amino acids. V shed 3 bases, J shed 2 bases, and the junction held 19 bases outside the gene matches. CDR1 and CDR2 (germline): GTSNPN, SVGIG (reference sequence). CDR3: CAWRDPRSSGLPTYEQYF. CDR3 nucleotides: TGTGCCTGGAGGGATCCCAGGTCTAGCGGACTGCCTACCTACGAGCAGTACTTC.

This clone was seen once. The chain combines TRBV19 with TRBJ2-2; D may be TRBD2 (5 bases). Per the germline V gene, CDR1 is LNHDA and CDR2 is SQIVND (reference sequence). Between the trimmed V and J ends, which lost 7 bases and 6 bases, there was a span of 18 bases. The CDR3 consists of 15 residues. In DNA form, the CDR3 reads TGTGCCAGTACCGCCCCGACAACGGACTCCGGGGAGCTGTTTTTT. Its translation is CASTAPTTDSGELFF.

The chain has TRBV6-5 and TRBJ1-2; D remains ambiguous. Germline V gene lookup returns CDR1 MNHEY and CDR2 SVGAGI. V was shortened by 2 bases and J by 2 bases, with 15 bases between the two germline ends. This CDR3 spans 16 amino acids. The CDR3: CASSYDGSLLNYGYTF. The CDR3 nucleotides read TGTGCCAGCAGTTACGACGGGAGTCTCTTGAACTATGGCTACACCTTC.

This rearrangement joins TRBV11-2 to TRBJ2-7; 9 nucleotides align to TRBD2. Trimming cost V 2 bases and J 2 bases; bases outside gene matches: 4. Germline CDR1 reads SGHAT; CDR2 reads FQNNGV. The CDR3 covers 15 residues. The CDR3, as DNA: TGTGCCAGCAGCTTATTTAGCGGGGGAACCTACGAGCAGTACTTC. Translating gives CASSLFSGGTYEQYF.

V and J are TRBV19 and TRBJ1-5; 7 bases align to TRBD1. The ends lost 3 bases at V and 2 bases at J; junction bases unmatched: 4. This CDR3 spans 15 amino acids. Germline V gene sequence: CDR1 LNHDA, CDR2 SQIVND (reference sequence). CDR3 DNA: TGTGCCAGTAGTATCTTTACAGGGGGCAATCAGCCCCAGCATTTT. The encoded protein is CASSIFTGGNQPQHF.

V is TRBV6-1 and J is TRBJ1-2; TRBD1 aligns across 7 bases. The CDR3 is 15 amino acids. V shed 4 bases, J shed 2 bases, and the junction held 7 bases outside the gene matches. CDR1 is MNHNS, CDR2 SASEGT, per germline. This CDR3 is CASSADRLGNYGYTF. CDR3 bases: TGTGCCAGCAGTGCGGACAGGCTTGGGAACTATGGCTACACCTTC.

This chain links TRBV5-4 with TRBJ1-1; weak D call: TRBD1 (5 bases). This CDR3 has 15 residues. V was clipped by 3 bases and J by 0 bases, with 12 bases between them. The germline gives CDR1 SGHNT, CDR2 YYREEE (reference sequence). The CDR3 DNA reads TGTGCCAGCAGCTCGCAACCGGGGGTGAACACTGAAGCTTTCTTT. Its protein product is CASSSQPGVNTEAFF.